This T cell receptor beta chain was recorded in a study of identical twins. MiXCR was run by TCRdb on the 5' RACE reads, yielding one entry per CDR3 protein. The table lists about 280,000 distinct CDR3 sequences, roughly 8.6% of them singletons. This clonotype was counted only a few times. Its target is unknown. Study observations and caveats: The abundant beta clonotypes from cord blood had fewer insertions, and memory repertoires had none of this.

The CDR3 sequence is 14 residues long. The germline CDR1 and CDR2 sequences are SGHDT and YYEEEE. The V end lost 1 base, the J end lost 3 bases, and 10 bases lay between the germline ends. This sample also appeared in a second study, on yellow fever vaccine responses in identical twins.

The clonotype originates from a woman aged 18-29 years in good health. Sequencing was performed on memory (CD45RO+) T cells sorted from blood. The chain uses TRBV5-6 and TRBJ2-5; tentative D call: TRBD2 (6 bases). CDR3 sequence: CASSLLAWEETQYF. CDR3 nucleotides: TGTGCCAGCAGCTTGCTAGCGTGGGAAGAGACCCAGTACTTC.